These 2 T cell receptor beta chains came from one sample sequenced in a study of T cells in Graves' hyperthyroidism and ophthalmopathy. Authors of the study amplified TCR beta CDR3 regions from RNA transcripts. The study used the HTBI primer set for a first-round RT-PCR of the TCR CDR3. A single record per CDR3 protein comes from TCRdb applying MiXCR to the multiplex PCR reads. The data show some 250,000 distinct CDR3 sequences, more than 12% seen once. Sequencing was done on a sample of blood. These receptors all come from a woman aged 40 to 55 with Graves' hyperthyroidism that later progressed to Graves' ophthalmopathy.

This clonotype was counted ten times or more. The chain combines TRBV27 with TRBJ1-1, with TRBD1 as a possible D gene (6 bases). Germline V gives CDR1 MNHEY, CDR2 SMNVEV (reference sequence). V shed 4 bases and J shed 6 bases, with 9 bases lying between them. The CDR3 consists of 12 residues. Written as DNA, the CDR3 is TGTGCCAGCAGTTCAGGGACATCTGAAGCTTTCTTT. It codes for CASSSGTSEAFF.

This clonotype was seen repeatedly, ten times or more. The CDR3 loop reads CASSRHQGASSYEQYF. DNA for the CDR3: TGTGCCAGCAGTCGACATCAGGGGGCCTCCTCCTACGAGCAGTACTTC. The chain is built from TRBV6-1 and TRBJ2-7, with TRBD1 identical over 8 bases. The CDR3 is 16 amino acids. Losses at the gene ends were 5 bases for V and 0 bases for J; bases not matched to a gene: 9. The germline gives CDR1 MNHNS, CDR2 SASEGT.